A single T cell receptor (beta chain) is shown here with its context. As yet, its antigen is unknown. As TCR cDNA was made by 5'RACE template switching, a universal primer site and UMIs were added. TCRdb re-called the 5' RACE reads through MiXCR, storing one row per CDR3 protein. The sample contains some 300,000 distinct CDR3 sequences, 8.7% of which appear only once. The record originates from a study of T cells after yellow fever vaccination. About the research overall: Fractions low in cell number were prepared with SMART-Seq v4 Ultra Low Input.

The study, taken as a whole, reports: It was a weaker secondary response, yet one that peaked faster, at day 5 versus 15. The study re-detected most primary-vaccination clones after the booster (under 97% CD4, 88% CD8).

The sequencing used CD4+ T cells sorted from PBMCs, collected 5 days after the yellow fever booster vaccination. The receptor was derived from a man aged 18 to 29 who received the YFV17D yellow fever vaccine.

The CDR3 DNA sequence: TGTGCCAGCAGCGGGACTAGCGGGGGGGCCCGGAACACCGGGGAGCTGTTTTTT. Protein product: CASSGTSGGARNTGELFF. This rearrangement joins TRBV7-2 to TRBJ2-2, with 16 bases matching TRBD2. The germline CDR1 and CDR2 sequences are SGHTA and FQGNSA. With 5 bases clipped from V and 1 base from J, the junction kept 4 bases outside the gene matches. This CDR3 has 18 residues.